This paragraph reports one TCR beta chain. Its antigen remains unidentified. This specimen belongs to a study of identifying expanded T cells in peripheral blood. General study findings and limits: Clone count variance between approximately two-week samples rose with total template count. About 1.2 clones differed between technical replicates, versus approximately 17 and 20 over time.

Produced via immunoSEQ multiplex PCR; TCRdb's table is partial and in-frame only. Of some 90,000 clones in the sample, 88% were seen once. V was clipped by 5 bases and J by 6 bases, with 19 bases between them. This CDR3 has 16 amino acids. Germline V lookup: CDR1 SGHTA, CDR2 FQGNSA. No infections or other immune events were documented during collection. This receptor was identified in a person between 18 and 75 years old in good health. V gene TRBV7-2 combines with J gene TRBJ2-2; D is ambiguous. Sequencing input: blood. The CDR3 DNA reads TGTGCCAGCAGCCTCAACGGGCCGATTGGGGCCGGGGAGCTGTTTTTT. Translated, it gives CASSLNGPIGAGELFF.